The next 5 T cell receptor beta chains were all read from a single sample in a study of T cell changes during pregnancy in multiple sclerosis. Sequencing used immunoSEQ multiplex PCR; TCRdb keeps in-frame clones, though not all of them. The data contain about 68,000 clones, around 90% of them singletons. Sample: peripheral blood, taken in the second trimester of pregnancy. These receptors came from a female donor with multiple sclerosis, enrolled in a pregnancy study.

The V gene is TRBV18, the J gene TRBJ1-5, with a possible D match to TRBD1 (5 bases). Germline V gene lookup returns CDR1 KGHSH and CDR2 LQKENI. The ends were cut back, 3 bases at V and 0 bases at J, with 9 bases in the middle. The CDR3 is made up of 15 amino acids. CDR3 in amino acids: CASSPNQGSNQPQHF. The DNA of the CDR3 is TGTGCCAGCTCACCGAATCAGGGTAGCAATCAGCCCCAGCATTTT.

The gene calls are TRBV5-5 and TRBJ2-1, with 14 positions matching TRBD2. With 3 bases clipped from V and 8 bases from J, the junction kept 4 bases outside the gene matches. The germline gives CDR1 SGHKS, CDR2 YYEKEE (reference sequence). This CDR3 is built from 15 residues. The chain's CDR3 is CASSSTSGGAYEQFF. DNA of the CDR3: TGTGCCAGCAGCTCGACTAGCGGGGGGGCCTATGAGCAGTTCTTC.

The chain uses TRBV7-2 and TRBJ1-2, with a tentative D call TRBD1 (5 bases). The CDR3 sequence is 15 residues long. Germline V gene data show CDR1 as SGHTA and CDR2 as FQGNSA. The V end was cut by 2 bases, the J end by 8 bases, with 18 bases between. CDR3 DNA: TGTGCCAGCAGCTTAAGGGGCGCGCTGGGATACGGCTACACCTTC. Amino acids: CASSLRGALGYGYTF. The variable domain in full, with the rest retrieved from reference TRBV7-2 and TRBJ1-2, is GAGVSQSPSNKVTEKGKDVELRCDPISGHTALYWYRQSLGQGLEFLIYFQGNSAPDKSGLPSDRFSAERTGGSVSTLTIQRTQQEDSAVYLCASSLRGALGYGYTFGSGTRLTVV.

The genes are TRBV4-3 and TRBJ2-1; D ambiguous. V was shortened by 1 base and J by 8 bases, with 12 bases between the two germline ends. The germline CDR1 and CDR2 sequences are LGHNA and YSLEER. This CDR3 is 14 amino acids long. For the CDR3, the DNA is TGCGCCAGCAGCCAAGGGTTCAGCGAGGATGAGCAGTTCTTC. Amino acids: CASSQGFSEDEQFF.

The chain employs TRBV5-5 and TRBJ2-7; possible D gene TRBD2, 5 bases. Germline V gene sequence: CDR1 SGHKS, CDR2 YYEKEE (reference sequence). Trimming cost V 2 bases and J 2 bases, with 8 bases left between them. This CDR3 comprises 13 residues. The CDR3 nucleotides read TGTGCCAGCAGCTTTGGGGAGACCTACGAGCAGTACTTC. Amino acids: CASSFGETYEQYF.